A single sample is the source of the 3 T cell receptor beta chains below, sequenced in a study of Tregs in tolerant kidney transplant recipients. The assay was immunoSEQ multiplex PCR, and TCRdb's table has in-frame clones only and misses some. Among tens of thousands of clones, around 87% were seen once, and the ten largest hold 3.5% to 4%. Recipients received nonmyeloablative bone marrow transplants from related graft donors, with transient mixed chimerism. The starting material was CD4+ T cells from blood (PBMCs), obtained 6 months after the transplant. These receptors were collected from a human patient who received a combined kidney and bone marrow transplant. Part of the T cells may come from the graft donor.

The rearrangement uses TRBV6-1 and TRBJ2-7, with 12 bases identical to TRBD2. Looked up from germline, CDR1 is MNHNS and CDR2 is SASEGT. V lost 1 base to trimming and J lost 8 bases; unmatched junction nucleotides: 3. This CDR3 has 14 amino acids. The CDR3 protein is CASSEGLAGAKQYF. In nucleotides, the CDR3 is TGTGCCAGCAGTGAAGGACTAGCGGGGGCAAAGCAGTACTTC.

The chain is built from TRBV2 and TRBJ2-3; D call uncertain. This CDR3 is built from 18 residues. The ends were cut back, 5 bases at V and 2 bases at J, with 23 bases in the middle. Per the germline V gene, CDR1 is SNHLY and CDR2 is FYNNEI. The CDR3, as DNA: TGTGCCAGCAGTAAGTTGACTCGTCGGCTCCTTACCACAGATACGCAGTATTTT. As protein: CASSKLTRRLLTTDTQYF. Variable domain in full (rest from reference TRBV2 and TRBJ2-3): EPEVTQTPSHQVTQMGQEVILRCVPISNHLYFYWYRQILGQKVEFLVSFYNNEISEKSEIFDDQFSVERPDGSNFTLKIRSTKLEDSAMYFCASSKLTRRLLTTDTQYFGPGTRLTVL.

The chain couples TRBV5-4 to TRBJ2-1; 13 nucleotides line up with TRBD2. There are 15 residues in the CDR3. The V segment lost 5 bases and the J segment 8 bases; nucleotides outside the gene matches: 7. Germline values: CDR1 SGHNT, CDR2 YYREEE (reference sequence). Written as DNA, the CDR3 is TGTGCCAGCAGACCCGGACTAGCGGGAGCCCATGAGCAGTTCTTC. Amino acids: CASRPGLAGAHEQFF.